This entry lists 31 T cell receptor beta chains sequenced from one sample in a study of regulatory T cells in long-lasting Graves disease. The time point is: persistent/refractory GD, antithyroid drugs over 5 years with positive TRAb. Generation of the TCR library employed RNA extracted from PBMCs. Researchers made TCR beta libraries by using iRepertoire HTBI primers and running Arm-PCR on CDR3 regions. In TCRdb, the multiplex PCR reads were re-called with MiXCR into one record per CDR3 protein. The table records more than 650,000 distinct CDR3 sequences, around 30% of them present only once. Source: peripheral blood mononuclear cells (PBMCs), taken when the disease was refractory, from a patient treated with antithyroid drugs. The source is a female donor with Graves disease.

Many counts were recorded for this clonotype. The gene calls are TRBV20-1 and TRBJ2-7; D perhaps matches TRBD2 (6 bases). The CDR3 runs 15 residues. CDR1 is DFQATT, CDR2 SNEGSKA, per germline (reference sequence). Trimming shortened V by 2 bases and J by 3 bases, and 17 bases separated the two germline ends. The CDR3, as DNA: TGCAGTGCTAGACCCTTAATGCGGGACCACTACGAGCAGTACTTC. This translates into CSARPLMRDHYEQYF.

The chain combines TRBV3-1 with TRBJ2-3, with 7 bases identical to TRBD1. CDR3 length equals 16 residues. The J segment lost 1 base and the V segment lost 0 bases, leaving 4 bases of the junction unmatched. The V gene's germline CDR1 is LGHDT and CDR2 YNNKEL (reference sequence). DNA for the CDR3: TGTGCCAGCAGCCAAGATTCCACAGGGGGCACAGATACGCAGTATTTT. Protein product: CASSQDSTGGTDTQYF.

The V and J genes are TRBV7-9 and TRBJ1-2; TRBD1 is a possible D gene (5 bases). The CDR3 extends over 13 amino acids. CDR1 SEHNR and CDR2 FQNEAQ come from the germline V gene (reference sequence). The V end was cut by 5 bases, the J end by 6 bases, with 13 bases between. CDR3 region: CASSPGNSDGYTF. CDR3 sequence (DNA): TGTGCCAGCAGCCCAGGGAATTCAGATGGCTACACCTTC.

The V call is TRBV24-1, the J call TRBJ1-2; D might be TRBD1 (5 bases). With 4 bases removed from V and 7 bases from J, the gap between germline ends came to 9 bases. There are 12 residues in the CDR3. Germline CDR1 reads KGHDR; CDR2 reads SFDVKD. The CDR3 sequence is CATSDPGTGYTF. CDR3 sequence (DNA): TGTGCCACCAGTGACCCGGGGACTGGCTACACCTTC.

The V and J genes are TRBV6-5 and TRBJ1-1, with D tentatively TRBD1 (6 bases). The germline gives CDR1 MNHEY, CDR2 SVGAGI. Trimming left V 4 bases short and J 4 bases short, with 13 bases between. CDR3 length equals 14 residues. CDR3 region: CASSWEGGGTEAFF. Here the CDR3 DNA reads TGTGCCAGCAGTTGGGAAGGGGGGGGCACTGAAGCTTTCTTT.

The chain employs TRBV7-9 and TRBJ2-7; 10 bases agree with TRBD1. The CDR3 runs to 16 residues. Germline trimming cut 0 bases from V and 4 bases from J; bases unmatched to any gene: 6. Germline V lookup: CDR1 SEHNR, CDR2 FQNEAQ (reference sequence). CDR3 protein: CASSLAVGQGLYEQYF. The DNA of the CDR3 is TGTGCCAGCAGCTTAGCGGTGGGACAGGGGTTATACGAGCAGTACTTC.

This rearrangement joins TRBV9 to TRBJ1-1; D might be TRBD1 (5 bases). V gave up 3 bases and J gave up 3 bases, with 18 bases separating them. The germline V gene has CDR1 SGDLS and CDR2 YYNGEE. The CDR3 contains 16 residues. The CDR3 coding sequence is TGTGCCAGCAGCGAGGGGCCCCCTGGACGGCACACTGAAGCTTTCTTT. Translated: CASSEGPPGRHTEAFF.

This clonotype has just one count. This chain connects TRBV18 to TRBJ1-1; 10 positions agree with TRBD1. CDR1 is KGHSH and CDR2 is LQKENI in the germline V gene. This CDR3 spans 14 amino acids. V gave up 2 bases and J gave up 11 bases; unmatched junction bases: 8. The CDR3 loop reads CASSPGTGDPGAFF. In DNA form, the CDR3 reads TGTGCCAGCTCACCAGGGACAGGGGACCCTGGGGCTTTCTTT.

The CDR3 sequence: CASRVERQNTEAFF. The CDR3 coding sequence is TGTGCCAGCAGGGTTGAGCGACAGAACACTGAAGCTTTCTTT. The chain has TRBV28 and TRBJ1-1; D remains unclear. CDR1 is MDHEN and CDR2 is SYDVKM in the germline V gene. The CDR3 has 14 residues. V lost 6 bases and J 1 base, leaving 12 bases between the germline ends.

V gene TRBV29-1 combines with J gene TRBJ1-1, with D maybe TRBD1 (5 bases). Germline loops: CDR1 SQVTM, CDR2 ANQGSEA. The V end was cut by 8 bases, the J end by 3 bases, with 13 bases between. This CDR3 has 12 residues. CDR3: CSPSRQYTEAFF. CDR3 DNA: TGCAGCCCTTCCCGACAGTACACTGAAGCTTTCTTT.

This clonotype was detected only a few times. The rearrangement links TRBV9 to TRBJ2-7; 15 positions match TRBD2. CDR1 is SGDLS and CDR2 is YYNGEE in the germline V gene. The junction had 17 bases not matched to a gene; V was cut back by 3 bases and J by 1 base. The CDR3 has 21 residues. CDR3 sequence: CASSAGLAGGPAGCRSYEQYF. As DNA, the CDR3 is TGTGCCAGCAGCGCCGGACTAGCGGGAGGGCCCGCCGGTTGTAGGTCCTACGAGCAGTACTTC.

The gene calls are TRBV15 and TRBJ1-5; D not resolved. From germline, CDR1 is LNHNV and CDR2 YYDKDF (reference sequence). CDR3 size: 13 residues. V shed 1 base and J shed 9 bases, with 10 bases lying between them. This chain's CDR3 is CATSRAPGSPQHF. In DNA form, the CDR3 reads TGTGCCACCAGCAGAGCCCCTGGTTCGCCCCAGCATTTT.

This clonotype occurred many times. This chain uses TRBV28 with TRBJ1-2; tentatively, D is TRBD1 (5 bases). Trimming took 6 bases from V and 5 from J, leaving 16 bases between them. The germline gives CDR1 MDHEN, CDR2 SYDVKM. The CDR3 is 14 amino acids. The CDR3 loop reads CASSPVRDSYGYTF. The CDR3 bases are TGTGCCAGCAGCCCGGTGAGGGACTCTTATGGCTACACCTTC.

Concerning this clonotype: A much larger clone lies one base from this, so it may be a read error. In DNA form, the CDR3 reads TGTGCCAGCAGTGCCGGGGCAGATGCCTACGAGCAGTACTTC. It specifies CASSAGADAYEQYF. The J gene is TRBJ2-7, the V gene TRBV12-3 or TRBV12-4; D possibly uses TRBD1 or TRBD2 (5 bases each). This CDR3 contains 14 residues. Trimming shortened V by 5 bases and J by 2 bases, and 13 bases separated the two germline ends.

The table lists this clonotype with a few counts. The V and J genes are TRBV6-1 and TRBJ1-1; 7 bases map to TRBD1. This CDR3 is built from 15 residues. Trimming removed 6 bases from V and 0 bases from J; junction bases left unmatched: 7. In germline, CDR1 is MNHNS, CDR2 SASEGT. DNA for the CDR3: TGTGCCAGCAGCCCCCGACAGGGTGTGAACACTGAAGCTTTCTTT. It yields the protein CASSPRQGVNTEAFF.

The chain carries TRBV28 and TRBJ1-1, with TRBD1 matching over 8 bases. This CDR3 is 15 amino acids long. Germline values: CDR1 MDHEN, CDR2 SYDVKM. The junction had 9 bases not matched to a gene; V was cut back by 6 bases and J by 3 bases. CDR3 loop: CASRTAGQGDTEAFF. The DNA for the CDR3 is TGTGCCAGCAGAACCGCCGGACAGGGAGACACTGAAGCTTTCTTT. Supplemented by reference TRBV28 and TRBJ1-1, the full variable domain reads DVKVTQSSRYLVKRTGEKVFLECVQDMDHENMFWYRQDPGLGLRLIYFSYDVKMKEKGDIPEGYSVSREKKERFSLILESASTNQTSMYLCASRTAGQGDTEAFFGQGTRLTVV.

This clonotype was seen only a few times. This chain joins TRBV19 and TRBJ1-1; D is unclear. The ends were cut back, 0 bases at V and 2 bases at J, with 7 bases in the middle. This CDR3 has 14 residues. The germline V gene encodes CDR1 LNHDA and CDR2 SQIVND (reference sequence). CDR3 bases: TGTGCCAGTAGTATAGATTCGGTCAACACTGAAGCTTTCTTT. It specifies CASSIDSVNTEAFF. Drawing the rest from reference TRBV19 and TRBJ1-1, the complete variable domain is DGGITQSPKYLFRKEGQNVTLSCEQNLNHDAMYWYRQDPGQGLRLIYYSQIVNDFQKGDIAEGYSVSREKKESFPLTVTSAQKNPTAFYLCASSIDSVNTEAFFGQGTRLTVV.

This clonotype was observed a handful of times. The gene calls are TRBV6-5 and TRBJ2-7; 10 positions agree with TRBD1. V was pared by 2 bases and J by 2 bases, with 0 bases of the junction left unmatched. Germline V gives CDR1 MNHEY, CDR2 SVGAGI. The CDR3 is 14 residues long. Written as DNA, the CDR3 is TGTGCCAGCAGTTACGGGACAGGGGCCTACGAGCAGTACTTC. Protein sequence: CASSYGTGAYEQYF.

Here the CDR3 DNA reads TGTGCCGTACTCGAGCGCTCTGGAAACACCATATATTTT. This gives the protein CAVLERSGNTIYF. The chain is built from TRBV6-1 and TRBJ1-3; D remains ambiguous. The CDR3 covers 13 residues. The germline V and J ends were trimmed by 11 bases and 0 bases, with 11 bases remaining between them. CDR1 is MNHNS, CDR2 SASEGT, per germline.

The chain has TRBV28 and TRBJ1-5; D gene uncertain. The ends were cut back, 6 bases at V and 1 base at J, with 7 bases in the middle. The CDR3 spans 13 residues. Germline V gene data show CDR1 as MDHEN and CDR2 as SYDVKM. CDR3 protein: CASRSGSNQPQHF. Written as DNA, the CDR3 is TGTGCCAGCAGATCGGGGAGCAATCAGCCCCAGCATTTT. The entire variable domain, with the rest obtained from reference TRBV28 and TRBJ1-5, is as follows: DVKVTQSSRYLVKRTGEKVFLECVQDMDHENMFWYRQDPGLGLRLIYFSYDVKMKEKGDIPEGYSVSREKKERFSLILESASTNQTSMYLCASRSGSNQPQHFGDGTRLSIL.

This clonotype was recorded at least ten times. The chain has TRBV27 and TRBJ1-6; D not resolved. Germline assignment: CDR1 MNHEY and CDR2 SMNVEV (reference sequence). V was trimmed by 5 bases and J by 11 bases, leaving 13 bases between them. The CDR3 is 13 amino acids. The CDR3 is CASSPGPNPPLHF. As DNA, the CDR3 is TGTGCCAGCAGTCCCGGGCCTAACCCACCCCTCCACTTT.

The V gene is TRBV12-3 or TRBV12-4, the J gene TRBJ2-2; D not certain. The V end lost 6 bases, the J end lost 1 base, and 9 bases lay between the germline ends. The length of the CDR3 is 14 residues. CDR3 nucleotide sequence: TGTGCCAGCAGCGTAGACGGGAACACCGGGGAGCTGTTTTTT. Protein product: CASSVDGNTGELFF.

The chain employs TRBV29-1 and TRBJ1-1; D may be TRBD1 (6 bases). The CDR3 extends over 13 amino acids. V was shortened by 2 bases and J by 2 bases, with 9 bases between the two germline ends. Germline CDR1 and CDR2: SQVTM and ANQGSEA. Written as DNA, the CDR3 is TGCAGCGTTGAAAGAGGGGGAAACACTGAAGCTTTCTTT. Translation gives CSVERGGNTEAFF. Filled out from reference TRBV29-1 and TRBJ1-1, the complete variable domain reads SAVISQKPSRDICQRGTSLTIQCQVDSQVTMMFWYRQQPGQSLTLIATANQGSEATYESGFVIDKFPISRPNLTFSTLTVSNMSPEDSSIYLCSVERGGNTEAFFGQGTRLTVV.

This clonotype was detected only once. This may be a read error, as it is one base from a much larger clone. The gene calls are TRBV6-5 and TRBJ1-1; D not certain. The CDR3 runs 13 residues. V lost 2 bases to trimming and J lost 6 bases, with 10 bases between them. Looked up from germline, CDR1 is MNHEY and CDR2 is SVGAGI. The CDR3 bases are TGTGCCAGCAGTTACGCGGGTTTCCCTGAAGCTTTCTTT. Amino acid sequence: CASSYAGFPEAFF.

The table lists this clonotype with many counts. The V gene is TRBV7-9, the J gene TRBJ1-2; a weak D match, TRBD1 (5 bases). Germline loops: CDR1 SEHNR, CDR2 FQNEAQ (reference sequence). The CDR3 has 12 residues. V shed 6 bases and J shed 4 bases, with 9 bases lying between them. CDR3 DNA: TGTGCCAGCAGTTGGGACGGCTATGGCTACACCTTC. This translates into CASSWDGYGYTF.

The chain couples TRBV4-2 to TRBJ2-7; 8 nucleotides agree with TRBD1. Germline V gives CDR1 LGHNA, CDR2 YNFKEQ. V shed 0 bases, J shed 0 bases, and the junction held 7 bases outside the gene matches. The CDR3 loop spans 17 amino acids. CDR3 bases: TGTGCCAGCAGCCAAGACTTGACAGGGGATTTCTCCTACGAGCAGTACTTC. Residues: CASSQDLTGDFSYEQYF.

Many counts were recorded for this clonotype. The chain is built from TRBV19 and TRBJ2-2; TRBD2 agrees at 7 bases. CDR1 is LNHDA, CDR2 SQIVND, per germline (reference sequence). The length of the CDR3 is 16 residues. Trimming at V came to 3 bases and at J to 0 bases, leaving 4 bases not matched to a gene. The DNA of the CDR3 is TGTGCCAGTAGTATTGGCGGGAGCGCGAACACCGGGGAGCTGTTTTTT. Translated: CASSIGGSANTGELFF. Looking up the rest from reference TRBV19 and TRBJ2-2 gives the full variable domain: DGGITQSPKYLFRKEGQNVTLSCEQNLNHDAMYWYRQDPGQGLRLIYYSQIVNDFQKGDIAEGYSVSREKKESFPLTVTSAQKNPTAFYLCASSIGGSANTGELFFGEGSRLTVL.

The chain has TRBV29-1 and TRBJ1-1; D unresolved. CDR3 length: 17 amino acids. Germline lookup yields CDR1 SQVTM and CDR2 ANQGSEA. V was cut by 1 base and J by 0 bases, with 18 bases left in between. The CDR3 sequence is CSVEAARGDLLNTEAFF. In DNA, the CDR3 is TGCAGCGTTGAAGCCGCGCGCGGGGATTTACTGAACACTGAAGCTTTCTTT. The full variable domain, in which reference TRBV29-1 and TRBJ1-1 provide the parts outside the CDR3, is SAVISQKPSRDICQRGTSLTIQCQVDSQVTMMFWYRQQPGQSLTLIATANQGSEATYESGFVIDKFPISRPNLTFSTLTVSNMSPEDSSIYLCSVEAARGDLLNTEAFFGQGTRLTVV.

This clonotype was picked up many times. CDR3 bases: TGTGCCAGCAGTTTAGGGACAGGGGAGGTCACTGAAGCTTTCTTT. Amino acids: CASSLGTGEVTEAFF. This chain links TRBV27 with TRBJ1-1, with 10 bases lining up with TRBD1. The CDR3 runs to 15 residues. With V trimmed by 2 bases and J by 4 bases, 4 bases remained unmatched. Germline CDR1 reads MNHEY; CDR2 reads SMNVEV (reference sequence).

Concerning this clonotype itself: One base away lies a much larger clone, so this may be a sequencing read error. V and J are TRBV2 and TRBJ1-5, with 10 bases fitting TRBD1. CDR1 and CDR2 from the germline V gene are SNHLY and FYNNEI. V shed 6 bases and J 2 bases; nucleotides not matched to a gene: 10. The CDR3 has 17 residues. The CDR3 DNA follows: TGTGCCAGCAGGAGACAGGGGGCGCGTCGGGGCAATCAGCCCCAGCATTTT. It yields the protein CASRRQGARRGNQPQHF.

This sequence joins TRBV6-1 and TRBJ2-7, with TRBD1 as a possible D gene (6 bases). The germline gives CDR1 MNHNS, CDR2 SASEGT. This CDR3 region has 15 residues. Trimming left V 6 bases short and J 0 bases short, with 15 bases between. The CDR3 DNA reads TGTGCCAGCAGCAGGACAGCTACCTACTCCTACGAGCAGTACTTC. It translates to CASSRTATYSYEQYF.